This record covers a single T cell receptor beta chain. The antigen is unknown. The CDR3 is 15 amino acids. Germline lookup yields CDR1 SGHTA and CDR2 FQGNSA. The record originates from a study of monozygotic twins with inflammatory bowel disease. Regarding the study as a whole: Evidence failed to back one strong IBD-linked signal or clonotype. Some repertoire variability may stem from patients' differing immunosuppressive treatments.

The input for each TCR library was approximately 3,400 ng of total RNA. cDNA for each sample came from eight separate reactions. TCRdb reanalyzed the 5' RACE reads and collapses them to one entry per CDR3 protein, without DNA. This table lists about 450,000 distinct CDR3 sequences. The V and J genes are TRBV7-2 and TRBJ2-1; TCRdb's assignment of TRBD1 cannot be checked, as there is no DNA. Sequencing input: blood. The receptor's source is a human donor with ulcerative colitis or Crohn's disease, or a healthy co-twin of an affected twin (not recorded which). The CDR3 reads CASTPSRLATDEQFF.